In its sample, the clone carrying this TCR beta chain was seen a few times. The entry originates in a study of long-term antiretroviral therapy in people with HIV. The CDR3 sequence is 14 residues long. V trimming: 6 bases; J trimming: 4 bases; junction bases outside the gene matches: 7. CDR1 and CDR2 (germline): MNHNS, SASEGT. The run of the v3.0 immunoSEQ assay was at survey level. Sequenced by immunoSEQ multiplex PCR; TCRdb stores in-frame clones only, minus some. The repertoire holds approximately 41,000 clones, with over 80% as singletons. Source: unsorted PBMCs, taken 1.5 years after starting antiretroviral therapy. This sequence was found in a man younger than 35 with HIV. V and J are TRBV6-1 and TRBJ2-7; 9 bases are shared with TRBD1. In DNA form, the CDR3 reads TGTGCCAGCAGAGGGGGACAGGGTCCGTACGAGCAGTACTTC. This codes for CASRGGQGPYEQYF.